A selection of T cell receptor beta chains follows, all from one sample in a study of T-cell memory formation after mild COVID-19. TCRdb itself ran the 5' RACE reads through MiXCR, one entry per CDR3 protein. The repertoire has about 260,000 distinct CDR3 sequences, 16% of them found once; the top ten carry roughly a fifth. Sequencing used PBMCs or a T cell subset sorted from them (not recorded which). These TCRs come from a man aged 18 to 35 who had mild COVID-19 (a few samples of this study predate the infection). Cell type and time point are not known. CDR3s include the opening cysteine and the closing phenylalanine or tryptophan. The order of the fields is V gene, D gene, clone size, J gene, CDR3 protein, CDR3 DNA. A D gene is named only where the DNA matches it firmly. Expanded clones get a size class; other rows say once, few or many, or leave the size out.

V gene: TRBV6-6; D gene: -; clone size: few; J gene: TRBJ1-6; CDR3 protein: CAALRGRNSPLHF; CDR3 DNA: TGTGCCGCGTTAAGAGGGAGAAATTCACCCCTCCACTTT
V gene: TRBV7-9; D gene: -; clone size: few; J gene: TRBJ2-4; CDR3 protein: CASSFVGKGWNIQYF; CDR3 DNA: TGTGCCAGCAGCTTTGTGGGTAAGGGTTGGAACATTCAGTACTTC
V gene: TRBV3-1; D gene: -; clone size: few; J gene: TRBJ1-5; CDR3 protein: CASSQSGTGQPQHF; CDR3 DNA: TGTGCCAGCAGCCAGTCAGGGACGGGGCAGCCCCAGCATTTT
V gene: TRBV20-1; D gene: -; clone size: many; J gene: TRBJ1-4; CDR3 protein: CSARDPTRAEKLFF; CDR3 DNA: TGCAGTGCTAGAGATCCTACTCGGGCGGAAAAACTGTTTTTT
V gene: TRBV5-1; D gene: TRBD1; clone size: few; J gene: TRBJ1-1; CDR3 protein: CASSPGQGPTTEAFF; CDR3 DNA: TGCGCCAGCAGCCCGGGACAGGGACCGACGACTGAAGCTTTCTTT
V gene: TRBV20-1; D gene: -; clone size: -; J gene: TRBJ2-5; CDR3 protein: CSAGIPGIQETQYF; CDR3 DNA: TGCAGTGCCGGGATTCCAGGGATCCAAGAGACCCAGTACTTC
V gene: TRBV5-6; D gene: -; clone size: few; J gene: TRBJ2-3; CDR3 protein: CASSQTGDTQYF; CDR3 DNA: TGTGCCAGCAGCCAGACTGGAGATACGCAGTATTTT
V gene: TRBV25-1; D gene: -; clone size: few; J gene: TRBJ2-2; CDR3 protein: CASSAGGQNTGELFF; CDR3 DNA: TGTGCCAGCAGTGCTGGGGGGCAGAACACCGGGGAGCTGTTTTTT
V gene: TRBV18; D gene: -; clone size: few; J gene: TRBJ2-7; CDR3 protein: CASSLDSLSYEQYF; CDR3 DNA: TGTGCCAGCTCACTTGACTCACTATCCTACGAGCAGTACTTC
V gene: TRBV12-3/TRBV12-4; D gene: -; clone size: many; J gene: TRBJ2-5; CDR3 protein: CASSLRGGEETQYF; CDR3 DNA: TGTGCCAGCAGTTTAAGGGGAGGTGAAGAGACCCAGTACTTC